This TCR beta chain was recovered during a study of T-cell reconstitution after alpha-beta-depleted transplantation in children. The germline V gene encodes CDR1 SQVTM and CDR2 ANQGSEA. Trimming left V 1 base short and J 6 bases short, with 10 bases between. The CDR3 has 12 residues. Researchers prepared the TCRbeta library using unique molecular identifiers, the study reports. MiXCR was run by TCRdb on the PCR reads, yielding one entry per CDR3 protein. The profile shows 200,000 to 300,000 distinct CDR3 sequences, around 12% of them singletons. This clonotype showed up many times. The TCR was taken from a human donor who donated a stem cell graft to a child with acute lymphoblastic leukemia. Here the sequenced sample was PBMCs from the stem cell graft donor, taken from the stem cell graft. This chain uses TRBV29-1 with TRBJ2-7, with D hard to call. As DNA, the CDR3 is TGCAGCGTTGAAGGGGGAACGGGCGAGCAGTACTTC. It translates to CSVEGGTGEQYF.